Sequencing of this TCR beta chain was carried out in a study of shared clonotypes between healthy human individuals. Points from the study as a whole: Relative to memory subsets, naive subsets generally showed larger estimated richness. Donor scarcity curtailed the genetic and exposure-history diversity represented herein.

Remarks on this clone: Its matching antigen is unknown.

Germline V gene lookup returns CDR1 SGHKS and CDR2 YYEKEE (reference sequence). V lost 1 base and J 4 bases, leaving 18 bases between the germline ends. The length of the CDR3 is 17 residues. Here immunoSEQ multiplex PCR was the method, and the copy in TCRdb shows in-frame clones only, minus some. The data hold about 1.5 million clones, with more than 95% observed a single time. This chain links TRBV5-5 with TRBJ2-1; maybe TRBD1 (6 bases). The receptor's source is a man aged 25 to 40 in good health. Sequencing was done on a sample of naive CD4+ T cells sorted from blood. As for subset: CD45RA+ positively selected. CDR3 DNA: TGTGCCAGCAGCTTGAGGGATCCCGGGACACTGTACAATGAGCAGTTCTTC. Translating it yields CASSLRDPGTLYNEQFF.